Shown below are 20 T cell receptor beta chains from a single sample sequenced in a study of vaccination effects on CD4 cells after COVID-19. CD4+ T cells were isolated after around ten days of culture. The cohort was immunized with two doses of either the BNT162b2 or mRNA-1273 vaccine. Their target antigens are unknown. Here immunoSEQ multiplex PCR was the method, and the copy in TCRdb shows in-frame clones only, minus some. The sample holds 66,000 or so clones, roughly 81% seen once. The sequencing here drew on CD4+ T cells from PBMCs cultured without peptide, taken after COVID-19 vaccination. The receptors shown here come from a human donor who received a COVID-19 vaccine.

The chain has TRBV6-2 or TRBV6-3 and TRBJ2-4, with D perhaps TRBD2 (7 bases). This CDR3 spans 16 amino acids. Trimming removed 6 bases from V and 1 base from J, with 16 bases in between. Germline loops: CDR1 MNHEY, CDR2 SVGEGT. DNA for the CDR3: TGTGCCAGCAGCGAGGCGGGGGCTCGGGCCAAAAACATTCAGTACTTC. Amino acid sequence: CASSEAGARAKNIQYF.

This clone was picked up one time. The V and J genes are TRBV5-1 and TRBJ2-7; 11 nucleotides align to TRBD1. With V trimmed by 3 bases and J by 5 bases, 1 base remained unmatched. This CDR3 has 13 residues. In germline, CDR1 is SGHRS, CDR2 YFSETQ. The CDR3 DNA reads as TGCGCCAGCAGCTGGGGACAGGGGGACGAGCAGTACGTC. Its protein product is CASSWGQGDEQYV.

This sequence joins TRBV5-1 and TRBJ2-1; TRBD1 is a possible D gene (5 bases). The germline gives CDR1 SGHRS, CDR2 YFSETQ. The CDR3 contains 14 residues. Trimming shortened V by 4 bases and J by 1 base, and 9 bases separated the two germline ends. The CDR3 nucleotides are TGCGCCAGCAGCCCGGACATTTCCTACAATGAGCAGTTCTTC. It is translated as CASSPDISYNEQFF.

The CDR3 reads CASSQVRGGAKNIQYF. CDR3 DNA: TGTGCCAGCAGCCAAGTACGGGGTGGAGCCAAAAACATTCAGTACTTC. This chain uses TRBV3-1 (or the pseudogene TRBV3-2) with TRBJ2-4; D is perhaps TRBD2 (5 bases). V was shortened by 1 base and J by 0 bases, with 10 bases between the two germline ends. The CDR3 totals 16 residues. The germline V gene has CDR1 LGHDT and CDR2 YNNKEL (reference sequence).

The chain employs TRBV4-1 and TRBJ2-7, with D tentatively TRBD1 (7 bases). Trimming cost V 0 bases and J 3 bases, with 12 bases left between them. The CDR3 has 15 amino acids. Germline V lookup: CDR1 MGHRA, CDR2 YSYEKL. The CDR3 reads CASSQDDREVYEQYV. The CDR3 bases are TGCGCCAGCAGCCAAGACGACAGGGAGGTCTACGAGCAGTACGTC.

The chain has TRBV18 and TRBJ2-7; perhaps TRBD1 as D (6 bases). The CDR3 runs 15 residues. Germline V lookup: CDR1 KGHSH, CDR2 LQKENI. Trimming pared 3 bases from V and 1 base from J, leaving 13 bases between. CDR3 nucleotides: TGTGCCAGCTCACCCGGACAGATGGAATCCTACGAGCAGTACGTC. Translated, it gives CASSPGQMESYEQYV.

The rearrangement joins TRBV6-6 to TRBJ1-6; D not certain. The CDR3 loop spans 14 amino acids. The germline CDR1 and CDR2 sequences are MNHNY and SVGAGI (reference sequence). With 2 bases removed from V and 2 bases from J, the gap between germline ends came to 4 bases. CDR3 protein: CASSYGPYNSPLHF. In DNA, the CDR3 is TGTGCCAGCAGTTACGGGCCCTATAATTCACCCCTCCACTTT.

The chain carries TRBV2 and TRBJ2-3; TRBD1 might be the D (6 bases). Trimming took 8 bases from V and 1 from J, leaving 16 bases between them. Germline loops: CDR1 SNHLY, CDR2 FYNNEI. The CDR3 is 15 amino acids. The CDR3 reads CASLQGASGTDTQYF. The DNA of the CDR3 is TGTGCCAGCTTACAGGGCGCTTCGGGCACAGATACGCAGTATTTT.

V usage is TRBV9 and J usage is TRBJ2-5, with 8 bases matching TRBD2. J lost 5 bases, V lost 0 bases, and 12 bases had no gene match. This CDR3 has 17 residues. The germline V gene encodes CDR1 SGDLS and CDR2 YYNGEE. CDR3 bases: TGTGCCAGCAGCGTAGGTGGTTTGAGCGGGGGTATGGAGACCCAGTACTTC. Protein sequence: CASSVGGLSGGMETQYF.

The genes are TRBV7-3 and TRBJ2-1; the D gene is possibly TRBD1 (5 bases). This CDR3 is 14 amino acids long. Germline lookup yields CDR1 SGHTA and CDR2 FQGTGA. V was shortened by 2 bases and J by 4 bases, with 9 bases between the two germline ends. In DNA, the CDR3 is TGTGCCAGCAGCTTATTGCCAGGGTACAATGAGCAGTTCTTC. It is translated as CASSLLPGYNEQFF. The whole variable domain, remainder taken from reference TRBV7-3 and TRBJ2-1, is GAGVSQTPSNKVTEKGKYVELRCDPISGHTALYWYRQSLGQGPEFLIYFQGTGAADDSGLPNDRFFAVRPEGSVSTLKIQRTERGDSAVYLCASSLLPGYNEQFFGPGTRLTVL.

This sequence joins TRBV4-3 and TRBJ1-1; weak D call: TRBD1 (6 bases). V was pared by 4 bases and J by 4 bases, with 13 bases between. CDR1 is LGHNA, CDR2 YSLEER, per germline. The CDR3 is 14 residues long. CDR3 protein: CASSPKQGSTEAFF. The DNA for the CDR3 is TGCGCCAGCAGCCCTAAACAGGGATCCACTGAAGCTTTCTTT.

J is TRBJ1-2 and V is TRBV4-3; D not certain. Germline loops: CDR1 LGHNA, CDR2 YSLEER. V lost 0 bases, J lost 5 bases, and 25 bases lay in between. The CDR3 spans 19 residues. CDR3 nucleotide sequence: TGCGCCAGCAGCCAAGAGGCGGTGTTTAGATACTCAAAAGGGTATGGCTACACCTTC. Its translation is CASSQEAVFRYSKGYGYTF.

The genes are TRBV11-2 and TRBJ2-5; weak D call: TRBD1 (6 bases). The CDR3 spans 16 residues. Between the trimmed V and J ends, which lost 5 bases and 4 bases, there was a span of 20 bases. Per the germline V gene, CDR1 is SGHAT and CDR2 is FQNNGV. The CDR3 DNA sequence: TGTGCCAGCAGCCCGGAACAGGGTTTAGGAACAGAGACCCAGTACTTC. Amino acid sequence: CASSPEQGLGTETQYF.

The rearrangement joins TRBV19 to TRBJ1-5; D remains unclear. This CDR3 is built from 15 residues. The ends were cut back, 1 base at V and 2 bases at J, with 9 bases in the middle. Germline lookup yields CDR1 LNHDA and CDR2 SQIVND (reference sequence). The CDR3 sequence: CASSIVGQRNQPQHF. For the CDR3, the DNA is TGTGCCAGTAGTATAGTCGGGCAGCGCAATCAGCCCCAGCATTTT.

This clone was detected once. The gene calls are TRBV6-4 and TRBJ1-2; D may be TRBD1 (6 bases). Trimming pared 6 bases from V and 5 bases from J, leaving 31 bases between. This CDR3 is 19 amino acids long. In germline, CDR1 is MRHNA, CDR2 SNTAGT. The CDR3 is CASSNWEGSGMGGLYGYTF. Here the CDR3 DNA reads TGTGCCAGCAGCAACTGGGAGGGTTCTGGGATGGGGGGCCTTTATGGCTACACCTTC.

V usage is TRBV30 and J usage is TRBJ1-2; no clear D gene. V lost 2 bases and J 0 bases, leaving 7 bases between the germline ends. The CDR3 extends over 13 amino acids. Germline V gives CDR1 GTSNPN, CDR2 SVGIG (reference sequence). The CDR3, as DNA: TGTGCCTGGAGTCCCCAAGCTAACTATGGCTACACCTTC. Translated: CAWSPQANYGYTF.

The rearrangement uses TRBV7-9 and TRBJ2-5; D is tentatively TRBD1 or TRBD2 (5 bases each). This CDR3 region has 14 residues. Trimming removed 5 bases from V and 1 base from J, with 11 bases in between. Germline CDR1 is SEHNR and CDR2 is FQNEAQ (reference sequence). CDR3 DNA sequence: TGTGCCAGCAGCGAATCCGGGGCCCAAGAGACCCAGTACTTC. Amino acid sequence: CASSESGAQETQYF.

The V gene is TRBV13, the J gene TRBJ1-4, with a tentative D call TRBD1 (5 bases). In germline, CDR1 is PRHDT, CDR2 FYEKMQ (reference sequence). V was shortened by 6 bases and J by 10 bases, with 21 bases between the two germline ends. The CDR3 is made up of 15 amino acids. The CDR3 region is CASSHQLGQGGKLFF. For the CDR3, the DNA is TGTGCCAGCAGTCACCAACTTGGGCAGGGAGGAAAACTGTTTTTT. Looking up the rest from reference TRBV13 and TRBJ1-4 gives the full variable domain: AAGVIQSPRHLIKEKRETATLKCYPIPRHDTVYWYQQGPGQDPQFLISFYEKMQSDKGSIPDRFSAQQFSDYHSELNMSSLELGDSALYFCASSHQLGQGGKLFFGSGTQLSVL.

The V gene is TRBV2, the J gene TRBJ1-1; the D is unclear. Trimming took off 7 bases at V and 4 bases at J, with 19 bases between the two ends. This CDR3 comprises 15 residues. Germline CDR1 SNHLY, CDR2 FYNNEI. The chain's CDR3 is CASIPLEGEGTEAFF. CDR3 DNA: TGTGCCAGCATCCCCTTGGAAGGAGAGGGCACTGAAGCTTTCTTT. Full variable domain (outside the CDR3, taken from reference TRBV2 and TRBJ1-1): EPEVTQTPSHQVTQMGQEVILRCVPISNHLYFYWYRQILGQKVEFLVSFYNNEISEKSEIFDDQFSVERPDGSNFTLKIRSTKLEDSAMYFCASIPLEGEGTEAFFGQGTRLTVV.

The chain recombines TRBV3-1 (or the pseudogene TRBV3-2) with TRBJ2-3; D might be TRBD1 (6 bases). This CDR3 comprises 13 residues. V was cut by 0 bases and J by 8 bases, with 9 bases left in between. From germline, CDR1 is LGHDT and CDR2 YNNKEL (reference sequence). The CDR3 nucleotides read TGTGCCAGCAGCCAAGAACTAGGGGGTACGCAGTATTTT. It encodes CASSQELGGTQYF.